The clone carrying this TCR beta chain was detected ten times or more. The sample originates from a study of neurological immune-mediated disorders. 5'RACE with 10-nucleotide random UMIs generated the cDNA. TCRdb redid the calling of the 5' RACE reads with MiXCR, one entry per CDR3 protein. The table shows around 69,000 distinct CDR3 sequences, with roughly 10% occurring only once. Time point denoted: longitudinal time-point 1 (baseline). The sequenced sample consisted of PBMCs. The sequence came from a young man in good health.

CDR3 region: CASSKVVGRNCSEAFF. DNA for the CDR3: TGTGCCAGCAGCAAAGTGGTGGGCAGGAACTGCTCGGAAGCTTTCTTT. V and J are TRBV21-1 and TRBJ1-1. TRBV21-1 is deemed a pseudogene. The CDR3 is 16 residues long.